The clone carrying this T cell receptor beta chain was seen only a few times. The antigen remains unidentified. This entry is derived from a study of Graves' ophthalmopathy and Graves' hyperthyroidism. Regarding the study as a whole: Stable hyperthyroidism and ophthalmopathy were told apart by a 13-signature model, which achieved 87.88% sensitivity and over 65% specificity. Also, most clonotypes expanded in the thyroid above 0.001 frequency appeared in blood.

Scientists amplified the TCR beta CDR3 regions from RNA transcripts. Second-round multiplex PCR followed a first-round RT-PCR using HTBI primers. TCRdb recomputed calls from the multiplex PCR reads with MiXCR, one row per CDR3 protein. The sample contains 580,000 or so distinct CDR3 sequences, under 45% of which appear only once. This CDR3 contains 11 residues. CDR1 is SEHNR, CDR2 FQNEAQ, per germline (reference sequence). Aged 18 to 65, the patients with hyperthyroidism had under 2 months' duration and were newly diagnosed. The chain combines TRBV7-9 with TRBJ2-5; the D is unclear. The J call may be incorrect, as the DNA end agrees better with TRBJ2-1. The clonotype was recovered from an adult man with Graves' hyperthyroidism. Sequencing used peripheral blood or thyroid tissue (not recorded which). Here the CDR3 DNA reads TGTGCCAGCAGCTTTTCGGGTGAGCAGTTCTTC. This sequence encodes CASSFSGEQFF.